A selection of T cell receptor beta chains follows, all from one sample in a study of T cells in Graves' hyperthyroidism and ophthalmopathy. TCRdb ran MiXCR on the multiplex PCR reads and lists one entry per CDR3 protein. The sample comprises fewer than 450,000 distinct CDR3 sequences, approximately 17% of which are singletons, and 34% rests with the top ten. The material sequenced was blood. These receptors came from a woman in her thirties with Graves' hyperthyroidism that later progressed to Graves' ophthalmopathy. The CDR3 runs from the conserved cysteine through the conserved F or W. Each record gives: D gene, clone size, CDR3 length, J gene, V gene, CDR3 DNA, CDR3 protein. A D gene is named only where the DNA matches it firmly. Expanded clones get a size class; other rows say once, few or many, or leave the size out.

>-|few|13|TRBJ2-2|TRBV10-2
TGCGCCAGCCGGACTCTTAACACCGGGGAGCTGTTTTTT
CASRTLNTGELFF
>-|many|14|TRBJ2-7|TRBV29-1
TGCAGCGTCGCGAGGACAGAAGAAGCTACGAGGCAGTACTTC
CSVARTEEATRQYF
>-|once|14|TRBJ2-5|TRBV12-3/TRBV12-4
TGTGCCAGCAGCCCACAAGGGACTTCGTGGACCCAGTACTTC
CASSPQGTSWTQYF
>-|few|13|TRBJ2-7|TRBV12-3/TRBV12-4
TGTGCCAGCAGTTTAATCGTAGCCTACGAGCAGTACTTC
CASSLIVAYEQYF
>-|-|13|TRBJ2-1|TRBV29-1
TGCAGCGTTGAGAGGGTAACCTACAATGAGCAGTTCTTC
CSVERVTYNEQFF
>TRBD2|many|17|TRBJ2-6|TRBV28
TGTGCCAGCAAGTCGGGTAGCGGGGTGACTGGGGCCAACGTCCTGACTTTC
CASKSGSGVTGANVLTF
>-|many|14|TRBJ2-7|TRBV19
TGTGCCAGTAGTATGACTAGGTCGGCGTGGAAGCAGTACTTC
CASSMTRSAWKQYF
>-|many|16|TRBJ1-5|TRBV6-1
TGTGCCAGCAGTGAAACGGGATGGGAGTACAATCAGCCCCAGCATTTT
CASSETGWEYNQPQHF
>TRBD2|many|15|TRBJ2-1|TRBV28
TGTGCCAGCAGTTTTAGCGGGGGGCCCTACAATGAGCAGTTCTTC
CASSFSGGPYNEQFF
>-|-|14|TRBJ1-4|TRBV10-2
TGCGCCAGCAGTGAATCCAGGAGCGGAGAAAAACTGTTTTTT
CASSESRSGEKLFF
>TRBD1|-|16|TRBJ2-2|TRBV15
TGTGCCACCAGCACACCACGGGACAGGGAGAGCGGGGAGCTGTTTTTT
CATSTPRDRESGELFF
>-|few|13|TRBJ2-7|TRBV20-1
TGCAGTGCTACCAGGGACCTCTCCTACGAGCAGTACTTC
CSATRDLSYEQYF
>-|many|15|TRBJ2-3|TRBV30
TGTGCCTGGAGTGTCACGTGGGGTGGGACAGATACGCAGTATTTT
CAWSVTWGGTDTQYF
>-|many|14|TRBJ1-1|TRBV28
TGTGCCAGCAGTCCCCGAGGGGGGCCGCCAGAAGCTTTCTTT
CASSPRGGPPEAFF
>TRBD1|many|13|TRBJ2-7|TRBV7-8
TGTGCCAGCAGCTTCCGGGACAGGGACGAGCAGTACTTC
CASSFRDRDEQYF
>-|-|15|TRBJ2-1|TRBV10-3
TGTGCCATCAGTAAACTAGGGGACTCCTACAATGAGCAGTTCTTC
CAISKLGDSYNEQFF
>TRBD1|few|14|TRBJ1-4|TRBV3-1
TGTGCCAGCAGCTGGACAGGGGCGGATGAAAAACTGTTTTTT
CASSWTGADEKLFF
>-|many|17|TRBJ1-6|TRBV4-1
TGCGCCAGCAGCCAAGATGGCCTGAGCTCCTATAATTCACCCCTCCACTTT
CASSQDGLSSYNSPLHF
>-|many|14|TRBJ1-4|TRBV30
TGTGCCTGGAGTGTATTTGGGGTGGGTGAAAAACTGTTTTTT
CAWSVFGVGEKLFF
>-|few|16|TRBJ1-3|TRBV19
TGTGCCAGTAGTCCGATGGGCCCGAGCTCTGGAAACACCATATATTTT
CASSPMGPSSGNTIYF
>-|many|14|TRBJ1-5|TRBV19
TGTGCCAGTAGTATAAAGGGGGGTGGACAGCCCCAGCATTTT
CASSIKGGGQPQHF
>-|many|11|TRBJ2-3|TRBV28
TGTGCCGCCCAGGGCCCCTATACGCAGTATTTT
CAAQGPYTQYF
>-|few|11|TRBJ1-3|TRBV29-1
TGCAGCGTTTCAGTAGGAAACACCATATATTTT
CSVSVGNTIYF
>-|many|15|TRBJ2-4|TRBV5-1
TGCGCCAGCAGTCCAACGGGGGAAATCGGGAACATTCAGTACTTC
CASSPTGEIGNIQYF
>-|many|15|TRBJ2-5|TRBV27
TGTGCCAGCAGTTTTGAGGGGGGGCCCATAGAGACCCAGTACTTC
CASSFEGGPIETQYF
>-|-|16|TRBJ1-2|TRBV4-1
TGCGCCAGCAGCCCCAATCCAGCTTTGACTGACTATGGCTACACCTTC
CASSPNPALTDYGYTF
>-|many|15|TRBJ1-5|TRBV2
TGTGCCAGCAGTGACGGGGACGGTCGCAATCAGCCCCAGCATTTT
CASSDGDGRNQPQHF
>TRBD1|-|13|TRBJ2-5|TRBV12-3/TRBV12-4
TGTGCCAGCCGAACAGGGGGCGGTGAGACCCAGTACTTC
CASRTGGGETQYF
>-|few|14|TRBJ1-1|TRBV6-1
TGTGCCAGCACTAGGGGGGGGGCGAACACTGAAGCTTTCTTT
CASTRGGANTEAFF
>-|many|15|TRBJ1-5|TRBV18
TGTGCCAGCTCACCAGGGATTTATAGCAATCAGCCCCAGCATTTT
CASSPGIYSNQPQHF
>TRBD1|few|17|TRBJ1-2|TRBV27
TGTGCCAGCAGTCGACAGGGGGGGCCTGGAGCGGCCTATGGCTACACCTTC
CASSRQGGPGAAYGYTF
>-|-|15|TRBJ1-6|TRBV19
TGTGCCAGTAGTAGACGACAGGATACAAATTCACCCTTCCACTTT
CASSRRQDTNSPFHF
>-|many|15|TRBJ1-4|TRBV28
TGTGCCAGCAGGAAAGGCAGGGTTGGAAATGAAAAACTGTTTTTT
CASRKGRVGNEKLFF
>-|many|14|TRBJ1-2|TRBV28
TGTGCCAGCAGTTTAGGTGCTGCTAACTATGGCTACACCTTC
CASSLGAANYGYTF
>-|many|17|TRBJ1-1|TRBV28
TGTGCCAGCAGTTTAGCGTCGAGTCTCAAGTGGAACACTGAAGCTTTCTTT
CASSLASSLKWNTEAFF
>-|-|18|TRBJ2-1|TRBV11-1
TGTGCCAGCAGCTTACTGGGGCCCAGACATCCATCCTACAATGAGCAGTTCTTC
CASSLLGPRHPSYNEQFF